Detailed here is one T cell receptor (beta chain). PCR primers comprised 60 Vbeta and 13 Jbeta primers. Data came from immunoSEQ multiplex PCR; TCRdb stores just in-frame clones and leaves some out. Of 150,000 to 200,000 clones listed, 78% are singletons. The sample is drawn from a study of cytomegalovirus exposure and HLA in healthy donors. CDR1 and CDR2 from the germline V gene are SGHRS and YFSETQ. The CDR3 extends over 15 amino acids. V shed 0 bases, J shed 7 bases, and the junction held 3 bases outside the gene matches. This chain uses TRBV5-1 with TRBJ1-6, with TRBD1 identical over 8 bases. This TCR derives from a woman in her thirties or forties in good health and CMV-seropositive. The sample comprised PBMCs. The CDR3 coding sequence is TGCGCCAGCAGCTTGGGGGGGGACAGGAATTCACCCCTCCACTTT. Amino acid sequence: CASSLGGDRNSPLHF.